This T cell receptor (beta chain) was sequenced during a study of post-analysis software for immune sequencing data. In the study overall: Relapsing-remitting, secondary progressive and progressive-relapsing multiple sclerosis courses were included.

The TCR beta cDNA libraries contained unique molecular identifiers. Each CDR3 protein gets one entry after TCRdb re-called the PCR reads with MiXCR. The table shows hundreds of thousands of distinct CDR3 sequences, with about 32% occurring only once. V lost 5 bases, J lost 2 bases, and 8 bases lay in between. Germline CDR1 is DFQATT and CDR2 is SNEGSKA (reference sequence). This CDR3 is 12 amino acids long. General study findings and limits: The five TRBV segments detected at higher frequency in patients than in controls included TRBV5-6, TRBV5-1 and TRBV20-1.

This clonotype was seen more than once but under ten times. The antigen is unknown. The rearrangement links TRBV20-1 to TRBJ2-3; D remains ambiguous. Sequencing was performed on blood. This sequence originates from a girl aged 5 to 17 with multiple sclerosis. CDR3 sequence (DNA): TGCAGTGCTCCAAAGTACACAGATACGCAGTATTTT. This codes for CSAPKYTDTQYF.